The rows below give T cell receptor beta chains drawn from one sample of a study of immune evolution from preneoplasia to lung adenocarcinoma. Assay: immunoSEQ multiplex PCR; the TCRdb copy retains only in-frame clones and omits some. The data show 9,000 to 10,000 clones, more than 75% seen once. What was sequenced was FFPE invasive lung adenocarcinoma tissue. Receptors were obtained from a person between 65 and 80 years old with invasive lung adenocarcinoma. Some clones in this sample may be carry-over from other donors' samples. Both conserved end residues are part of each CDR3. A D gene is named only where the DNA matches it firmly. Only part of the rows carry a size: once, few, many, or a class if the clone is expanded.

J	size	V	D	CDR3	DNA
TRBJ1-1	once	TRBV30	-	CAWSVHGSGEAFF	TGTGCCTGGAGCGTACACGGTTCGGGCGAAGCTTTCTTT
TRBJ1-2	-	TRBV28	-	CASSFNYGYTF	TGTGCCAGCAGTTTTAACTATGGCTACACCTTC
TRBJ2-2	-	TRBV29-1	-	CSVELGSANTGELFF	TGCAGCGTAGAGCTGGGCAGCGCGAACACCGGGGAGCTGTTTTTT
TRBJ2-1	-	TRBV9	-	CASSGADPPRDEQFF	TGTGCCAGCAGCGGCGCTGACCCTCCGAGGGATGAGCAGTTCTTC
TRBJ2-3	-	TRBV28	TRBD2	CASSPTRVAGVRDTQYF	TGTGCCAGCAGCCCAACTAGGGTAGCGGGAGTTAGGGATACGCAGTATTTT
TRBJ1-5	-	TRBV6-5	-	CASRLVSYSNQPQHF	TGTGCCAGCAGGTTGGTCTCATATAGCAATCAGCCCCAGCATTTT
TRBJ1-1	-	TRBV19	-	CASRGASAGHTEAFF	TGTGCCAGTAGAGGTGCGTCCGCTGGTCACACTGAAGCTTTCTTT
TRBJ1-5	-	TRBV4-1	-	CASSQVRFQGIFNQPQHF	TGCGCCAGCAGCCAAGTCCGGTTCCAGGGGATCTTCAATCAGCCCCAGCATTTT
TRBJ1-3	-	TRBV5-6	-	CASSFLHGSGNTIYF	TGTGCCAGCAGTTTCCTACACGGTTCTGGAAACACCATATATTTT
TRBJ1-4	once	TRBV11-2	TRBD1	CASSSQGAANEKLFF	TGTGCCAGCAGCTCACAGGGGGCTGCTAATGAAAAACTGTTTTTT
TRBJ1-2	-	TRBV28	-	CASAPLVWQEYTF	TGTGCCAGCGCTCCCTTGGTTTGGCAAGAGTACACCTTC